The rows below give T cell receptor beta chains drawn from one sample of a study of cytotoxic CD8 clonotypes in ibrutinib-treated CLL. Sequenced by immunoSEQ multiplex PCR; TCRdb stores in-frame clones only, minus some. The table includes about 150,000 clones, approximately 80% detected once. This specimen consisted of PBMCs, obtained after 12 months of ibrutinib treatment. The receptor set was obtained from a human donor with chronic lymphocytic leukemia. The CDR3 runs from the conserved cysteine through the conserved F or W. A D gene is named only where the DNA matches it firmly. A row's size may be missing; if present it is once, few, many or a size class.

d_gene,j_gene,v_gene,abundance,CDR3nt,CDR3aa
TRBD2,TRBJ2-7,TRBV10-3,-,TGTGCCATCAGTGAGTTAAGCGGGAGATCGGGCGAGCAGTACTTC,CAISELSGRSGEQYF
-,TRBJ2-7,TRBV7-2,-,TGTGCCAGCAGCTGGTACCCCGGGCAGGGCTACGAGCAGTACTTC,CASSWYPGQGYEQYF
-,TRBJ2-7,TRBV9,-,TGTGCCAGCAGCGTAGGGGCAGGGATCTACGAGCAGTACTTC,CASSVGAGIYEQYF
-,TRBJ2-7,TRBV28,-,TGTGCCAGCAGTTTATCTGGCAGGGTTGCCGAGCAGTACTTC,CASSLSGRVAEQYF
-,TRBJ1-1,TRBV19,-,TGTGCCAGTCGGGGGAACACTGAAGCTTTCTTT,CASRGNTEAFF
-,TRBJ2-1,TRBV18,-,TGTGCCAGCTCACCACCCGTTAGGAACAATGAGCAGTTCTTC,CASSPPVRNNEQFF
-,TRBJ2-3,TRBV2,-,TGTGCCAGCAGCCAGAATGATGGGGCTTTAAGCACAGATACGCAGTATTTT,CASSQNDGALSTDTQYF
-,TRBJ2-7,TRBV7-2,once,TGTGCCAGCAGCCTCCGGGACACCGGCTACGAGCAGTACTTC,CASSLRDTGYEQYF
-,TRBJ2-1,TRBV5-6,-,TGTGCCAGCAGCTCCTCAGGGGCCCCCTACAATGAGCAGTTCTTC,CASSSSGAPYNEQFF
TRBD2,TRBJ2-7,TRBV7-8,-,TGTGCCAGCAGCATGGGACTAGCGGCCTACGAGCAGTACTTC,CASSMGLAAYEQYF
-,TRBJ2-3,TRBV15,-,TGTGCCACCAGCAGAGATCCTGGTCTCACGCAGTATTTT,CATSRDPGLTQYF
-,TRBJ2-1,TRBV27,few,TGTGCCAGCAGCAGGAGTTGGGGGGAGCAGTTCTTC,CASSRSWGEQFF
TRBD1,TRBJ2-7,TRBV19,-,TGTGCCAGTAGTACGGGACAGCCACCCTACGAGCAGTACTTC,CASSTGQPPYEQYF
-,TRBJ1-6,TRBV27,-,TGTGCCAGCAATGTGGGAGGCGGGTTGGATTCACCCCTCCACTTT,CASNVGGGLDSPLHF
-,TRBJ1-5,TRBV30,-,TGTGCCTGGAGCGACGGTGTCAGGGCGAGCAAGCCCCAGCATTTT,CAWSDGVRASKPQHF
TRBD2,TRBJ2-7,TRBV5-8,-,TGTGCCAGCAGCTTGGTCCTTACTAGCGGGAAAAGTTACGAGCAGTACTTC,CASSLVLTSGKSYEQYF
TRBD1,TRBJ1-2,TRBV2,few,TGTGCCAGCAGAACGACAGGGGGTTTTCCCACCTTC,CASRTTGGFPTF
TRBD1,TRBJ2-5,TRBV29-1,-,TGCAGCGTGTCCCCAGGGGGTTCGGTTGAGACCCAGTACTTC,CSVSPGGSVETQYF
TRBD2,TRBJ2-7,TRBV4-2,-,TGTGCCAGCAGCCACCTTGGGGGGACTAGTTTCGAGCAGTACTTC,CASSHLGGTSFEQYF
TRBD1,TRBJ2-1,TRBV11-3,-,TGTGCCAGCAGCTCCCGACAGGGGCCCAGGAATGAGCAGTTCTTC,CASSSRQGPRNEQFF
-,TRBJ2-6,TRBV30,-,TGTGCCTGGAGCGACGGTTGGGGTACTCTGGGGGCCAACGTCCTGACTTTC,CAWSDGWGTLGANVLTF
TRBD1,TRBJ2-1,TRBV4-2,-,TGTGCCAGCAGCGAAAGGGACAGACTGTGGGACAATGAGCAGTTCTTC,CASSERDRLWDNEQFF
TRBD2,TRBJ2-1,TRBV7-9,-,TGTGCCAGCAGCCGGATAGCGGGAAGACCCTACAATGAGCAGTTCTTC,CASSRIAGRPYNEQFF
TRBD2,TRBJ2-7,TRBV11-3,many,TGTGCCAGCAGCCTCGGGACTAGCGGGTCCTACGAGCAGTACTTC,CASSLGTSGSYEQYF
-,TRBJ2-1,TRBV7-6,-,TGTGCCAGCAGCCCAGACAATGAGCAGTTCTTC,CASSPDNEQFF
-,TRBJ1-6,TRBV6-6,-,TGTGCCAGCAGTTACGAGAAGAGTTCACCCCTCCACTTT,CASSYEKSSPLHF
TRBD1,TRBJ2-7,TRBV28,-,TGTGCCAGCAGTTTTTCTCGGACAGGTCGTTACGAGCAGTACTTC,CASSFSRTGRYEQYF
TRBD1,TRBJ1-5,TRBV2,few,TGTGCCAGCACTAGGACAGGGGATCAGCCCCAGCATTTT,CASTRTGDQPQHF
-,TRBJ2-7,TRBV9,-,TGTGCCAGCAGCTCTCAGCCGGGGGTCTACTACGAGCAGTACTTC,CASSSQPGVYYEQYF
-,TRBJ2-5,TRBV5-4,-,TGTGCCAGTAGATCGGCTAGCCGAGAGACCCAGTACTTC,CASRSASRETQYF
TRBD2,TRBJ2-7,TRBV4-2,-,TGTGCCAGCAGCCAAGTAGCGGGAGGGTCCTCCTACGAGCAGTACTTC,CASSQVAGGSSYEQYF
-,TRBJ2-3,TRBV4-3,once,TGCGCCAGCAGCCACACTTCTAGCATTGCAGATACGCAGTATTTT,CASSHTSSIADTQYF
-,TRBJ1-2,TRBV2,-,TGTGCCAGCATTCCGTCGTCCAGGGCCAACTATGGCTACACCTTC,CASIPSSRANYGYTF
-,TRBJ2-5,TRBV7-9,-,TGTGCCAGCAGCATTAGTAGCGTAAGGGTTTCGCCGTGGCAAGAGACCCAGTACTTC,CASSISSVRVSPWQETQYF
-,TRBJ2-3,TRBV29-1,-,TGCAGCGTTGAAGCAGTACAGACTGCCTTTTTTGATACGCAGTATTTT,CSVEAVQTAFFDTQYF
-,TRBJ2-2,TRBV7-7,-,TGTGCCAGCAGCCATAGGACCGGGGAGCTGTTTTTT,CASSHRTGELFF
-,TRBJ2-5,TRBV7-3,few,TGTGCCAGCAGCTTAGTACAGACTTTCAGTCAAGAGACCCAGTACTTC,CASSLVQTFSQETQYF
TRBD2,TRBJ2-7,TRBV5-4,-,TGTGCCAGCAGCTTGGTGTACACGAACAGACTAGCGGGCTCCTACGAGCAGTACTTC,CASSLVYTNRLAGSYEQYF
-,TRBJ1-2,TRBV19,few,TGTGCCAGTAGTACCCGGGACGTAGGGTATGGCTACACCTTC,CASSTRDVGYGYTF
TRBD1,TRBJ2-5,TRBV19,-,TGTGCCAGTAGTGACAGGGGGCGTGAAGAGACCCAGTACTTC,CASSDRGREETQYF
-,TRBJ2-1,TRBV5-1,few,TGCGCCAGTACGTGGGGCGCCTACAATGAGCAGTTCTTC,CASTWGAYNEQFF
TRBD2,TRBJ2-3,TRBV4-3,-,TGCGCCAGCAGCCAAGGCCTAGCGGGGGGATACACAGATACGCAGTATTTT,CASSQGLAGGYTDTQYF
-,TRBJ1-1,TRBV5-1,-,TGCGCCAGCAGCTTGGCCTTCCGGGGAGAGACTGAAGCTTTCTTT,CASSLAFRGETEAFF
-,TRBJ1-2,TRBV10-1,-,TGCGCCAGCAGTGGATTGGAAGGCTACACCTTC,CASSGLEGYTF
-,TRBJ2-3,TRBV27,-,TGTGCCAGTCGCGGTCTGGCCGGGTCAGATACGCAGTATTTT,CASRGLAGSDTQYF
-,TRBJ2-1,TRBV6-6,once,TGTGCCAGTGGTGGATTAGCGTTCTACAATGAGCAGTTCTTC,CASGGLAFYNEQFF
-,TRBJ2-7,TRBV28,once,TGTGCCAGCAGTCCCTCGGGTCAGGGCTACGAGCAGTACTTC,CASSPSGQGYEQYF
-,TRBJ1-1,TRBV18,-,TGTGCCAGCTCACCATTGAGGAGTCTGAACACTGAAGCTTTCTTT,CASSPLRSLNTEAFF
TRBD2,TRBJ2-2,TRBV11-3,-,TGTGCCAGCAGCCGTGGGAAGGGAGCGGGAGGCCCCCCCGCCGGGGAGCTGTTTTTT,CASSRGKGAGGPPAGELFF
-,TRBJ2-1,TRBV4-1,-,TGCGCCAGCAGCCAAGATATAGCCCCCTACAATGAGCAGTTCTTC,CASSQDIAPYNEQFF
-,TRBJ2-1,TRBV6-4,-,TGTGCCAGCTCCCGCGCGAATCTGGGAAATGAGCAGTTCTTC,CASSRANLGNEQFF
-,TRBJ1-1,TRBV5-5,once,TGTGCCAGCAGCGAACCAGGGAAGTCGGGGACTGAAGCTTTCTTT,CASSEPGKSGTEAFF
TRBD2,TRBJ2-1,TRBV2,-,TGTGCCAGCAGTGAGAGGGCTAGCGGGGACAATGAGCAGTTCTTC,CASSERASGDNEQFF